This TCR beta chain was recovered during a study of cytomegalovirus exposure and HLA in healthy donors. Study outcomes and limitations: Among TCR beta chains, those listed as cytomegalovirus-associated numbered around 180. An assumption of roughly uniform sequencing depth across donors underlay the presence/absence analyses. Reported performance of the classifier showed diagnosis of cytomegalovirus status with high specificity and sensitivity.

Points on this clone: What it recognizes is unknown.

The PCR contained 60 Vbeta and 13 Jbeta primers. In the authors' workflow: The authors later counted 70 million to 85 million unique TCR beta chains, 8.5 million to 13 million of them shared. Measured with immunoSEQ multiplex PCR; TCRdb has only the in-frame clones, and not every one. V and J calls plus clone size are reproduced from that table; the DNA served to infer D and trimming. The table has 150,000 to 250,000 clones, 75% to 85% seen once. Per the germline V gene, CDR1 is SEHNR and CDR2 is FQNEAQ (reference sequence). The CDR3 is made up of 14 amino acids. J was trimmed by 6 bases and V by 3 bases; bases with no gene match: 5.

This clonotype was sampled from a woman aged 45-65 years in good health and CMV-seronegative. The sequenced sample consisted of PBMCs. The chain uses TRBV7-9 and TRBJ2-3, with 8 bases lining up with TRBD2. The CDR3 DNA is TGTGCCAGCAGCTTCAGCGGGAGTATTGATACGCAGTATTTT. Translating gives CASSFSGSIDTQYF.